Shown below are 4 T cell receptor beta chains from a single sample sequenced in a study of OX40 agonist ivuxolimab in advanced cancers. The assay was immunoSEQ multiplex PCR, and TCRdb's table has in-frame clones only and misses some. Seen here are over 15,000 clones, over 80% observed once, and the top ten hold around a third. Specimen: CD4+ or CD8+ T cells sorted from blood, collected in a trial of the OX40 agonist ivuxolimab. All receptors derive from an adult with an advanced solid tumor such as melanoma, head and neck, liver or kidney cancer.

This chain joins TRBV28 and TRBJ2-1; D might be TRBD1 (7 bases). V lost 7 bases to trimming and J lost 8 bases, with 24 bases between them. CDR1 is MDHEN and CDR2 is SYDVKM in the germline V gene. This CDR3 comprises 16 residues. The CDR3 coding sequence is TGTGCCAGCACCCACCCGTGGAGGCAGGGGGGCGATGAGCAGTTCTTC. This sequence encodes CASTHPWRQGGDEQFF.

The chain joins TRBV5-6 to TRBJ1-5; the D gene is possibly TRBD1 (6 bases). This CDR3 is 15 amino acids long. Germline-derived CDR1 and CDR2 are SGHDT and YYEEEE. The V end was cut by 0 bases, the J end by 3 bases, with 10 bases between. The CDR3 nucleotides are TGTGCCAGCAGCTTGGCCGGGGGCGTCAATCAGCCCCAGCATTTT. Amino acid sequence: CASSLAGGVNQPQHF.

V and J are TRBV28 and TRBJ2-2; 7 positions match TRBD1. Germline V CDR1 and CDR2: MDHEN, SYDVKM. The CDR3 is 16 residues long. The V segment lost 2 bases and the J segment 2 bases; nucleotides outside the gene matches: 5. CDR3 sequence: CASSLGTASNTGELFF. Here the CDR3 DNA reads TGTGCCAGCAGTTTAGGGACAGCTTCTAACACCGGGGAGCTGTTTTTT.

CDR3 loop: CASSITDARKTYGYTF. DNA for the CDR3: TGTGCCAGCAGCATTACTGATGCTCGAAAGACCTATGGCTACACCTTC. This chain links TRBV7-6 with TRBJ1-2; the D is unclear. Germline-derived CDR1 and CDR2 are SGHVS and FNYEAQ. This CDR3 is built from 16 residues. Deletions cut 5 bases from V and 4 bases from J, with 20 bases between. The complete variable domain, with remaining parts taken from reference TRBV7-6 and TRBJ1-2, reads GAGVSQSPRYKVTKRGQDVALRCDPISGHVSLYWYRQALGQGPEFLTYFNYEAQQDKSGLPNDRFSAERPEGSISTLTIQRTEQRDSAMYRCASSITDARKTYGYTFGSGTRLTVV.